Reported below is one T cell receptor beta chain. The target antigen is unknown. This record comes from a study of siplizumab effects on memory and regulatory T cells. Study-wide findings and caveats: Tracing alloreactive clones into unstimulated subsets worked for only a minor fraction of them. Among sequences traceable to unstimulated CD4+ memory cells, alloreactive ones were significantly reduced by siplizumab. A major contribution to the alloresponse seemed to be made by naive T cells, which seemed more diverse than memory cells. In controls, roughly 25% of mappable alloreactive CD4+ clones were Treg-derived on average, versus roughly 69% with siplizumab.

The CDR3 sequence is 11 residues long. The germline V gene has CDR1 ENHRY and CDR2 SYGVKD. Produced via immunoSEQ multiplex PCR; TCRdb's table is partial and in-frame only. The sample comprises approximately 50,000 clones, over 90% of which are singletons, and about 15% rests with the top ten. The source of this sequence is a human donor in good health. The specimen sequenced was CD8+ T cells sorted from blood. The chain joins TRBV10-3 to TRBJ2-5; D is unclear. The DNA end is a closer match to TRBJ2-7, so the J assignment may be wrong. CDR3 in amino acids: CAISPQYEQYF. The CDR3 DNA follows: TGTGCCATCAGTCCCCAATACGAGCAGTACTTC.